Sequencing of this T cell receptor beta chain was carried out in a study of a mutant IDH1 vaccine in newly diagnosed glioma. In the study overall: Patients previously underwent radiotherapy, temozolomide, or both, and most underwent both.

The time point is: baseline, week 1 (first vaccination visit). Treatment specified: pre-vaccination baseline after standard-of-care therapy. Donors harbored newly found WHO grade 3 or 4 IDH1-mutant, ATRX-lost astrocytomas. CDR1 SGHDN and CDR2 FVKESK come from the germline V gene. There are 15 residues in the CDR3. With 3 bases removed from V and 0 bases from J, the gap between germline ends came to 11 bases. TCRdb's copy holds only in-frame clones and misses some; the assay was immunoSEQ multiplex PCR. The profile shows 30,000 or so clones, approximately 86% of them singletons. V usage is TRBV14 and J usage is TRBJ1-1; TRBD1 might be the D (5 bases). The sequence derives from a woman in her thirties or forties with glioma. This specimen consisted of PBMCs, obtained from a glioma patient treated with radiotherapy, temozolomide or both. This CDR3 reads CASSHIQGLNTEAFF. As DNA, the CDR3 is TGTGCCAGCAGCCACATCCAGGGTTTGAACACTGAAGCTTTCTTT.